The 28 T cell receptor beta chains below were found in one sample sequenced in a study of T cell repertoires in cytomegalovirus infection (dated by TCRdb to about 2019). The label giving this sample's treatment or condition can be read as: in vitro stimulation with specific CMV peptide epitopes to enrich CMV-specific T cells. No cognate antigen is known for these TCRs. Sequencing was performed on an Illumina HiSeq 1500. TCRdb trimmed public reads at Q25 via fastp, called clones via MiXCR and kept in-frame beta chains. Rows with a matching CDR3 protein are joined into one entry that keeps the most common DNA and genes. The sample data list 300,000 to 400,000 distinct CDR3 sequences, and under 35% of these were observed just once. 15% to 25% of the sample belongs to the ten largest clones. The sample was cultured PBMCs, taken from culture after CMV antigen stimulation. Every receptor here comes from a human donor in good health (CMV status not recorded). Some clones in this sample may be carry-over from other donors' samples.

The J gene is TRBJ1-1, the V gene TRBV12-3 or TRBV12-4; 9 nucleotides match TRBD1. The V segment lost 4 bases and the J segment 6 bases; nucleotides outside the gene matches: 6. This CDR3 is built from 14 residues. CDR3 sequence (DNA): TGTGCCAGCAGTTACAGGGGGCTAGGATCTGAAGCTTTCTTT. Protein sequence: CASSYRGLGSEAFF.

This clonotype occurred a few times. V usage is TRBV19 and J usage is TRBJ2-7; perhaps TRBD2 as D (5 bases). CDR1 is LNHDA, CDR2 SQIVND, per germline (reference sequence). This CDR3 comprises 14 residues. The V end lost 10 bases, the J end lost 0 bases, and 16 bases lay between the germline ends. The CDR3 region is CATSGWKSSYEQYF. Written as DNA, the CDR3 is TGTGCCACCAGCGGATGGAAAAGCTCCTACGAGCAGTACTTC.

The chain carries TRBV7-8 and TRBJ1-5; 7 positions agree with TRBD1. In germline, CDR1 is SGHVS, CDR2 FQNEAQ. The J segment lost 7 bases and the V segment lost 5 bases, leaving 5 bases of the junction unmatched. The CDR3 runs to 13 residues. The chain's CDR3 is CASSHRGGQPQHF. The DNA of the CDR3 is TGTGCCAGCAGCCACAGGGGAGGCCAGCCCCAGCATTTT.

A few counts support this clonotype. The chain carries TRBV19 and TRBJ2-2; 7 nucleotides agree with TRBD2. The CDR3 has 15 residues. Germline CDR1 LNHDA, CDR2 SQIVND (reference sequence). Trimming at V came to 5 bases and at J to 5 bases, leaving 8 bases not matched to a gene. For the CDR3, the DNA is TGTGCCAGTAGTCCGTACACTAGCGCTACCGGGGAGCTGTTTTTT. This sequence encodes CASSPYTSATGELFF. Looking up the rest from reference TRBV19 and TRBJ2-2 gives the full variable domain: DGGITQSPKYLFRKEGQNVTLSCEQNLNHDAMYWYRQDPGQGLRLIYYSQIVNDFQKGDIAEGYSVSREKKESFPLTVTSAQKNPTAFYLCASSPYTSATGELFFGEGSRLTVL.

This clonotype has at least ten counts. This chain joins TRBV7-3 and TRBJ1-6; 9 bases are shared with TRBD1. Germline lookup yields CDR1 SGHTA and CDR2 FQGTGA. Trimming cost V 5 bases and J 9 bases; bases outside gene matches: 2. CDR3 length: 13 amino acids. Written as DNA, the CDR3 is TGTGCCAGCAGCAAGGACAGGGGTTCACCCCTCCACTTT. The encoded protein is CASSKDRGSPLHF.

This clonotype was observed at least ten times. The V and J genes are TRBV7-6 and TRBJ2-7, with D maybe TRBD2 (6 bases). The V and J ends lost 1 base and 4 bases respectively, with 8 bases between them. The germline CDR1 and CDR2 sequences are SGHVS and FNYEAQ. The CDR3 has 13 amino acids. The CDR3 DNA follows: TGTGCCAGCAGCTTAGGAGGGAGGTACGAGCAGTACTTC. This translates into CASSLGGRYEQYF.

This clonotype was detected only once. V is TRBV9 and J is TRBJ2-1; 13 bases are a match to TRBD2. The CDR3 loop spans 16 amino acids. The V segment lost 3 bases and the J segment 9 bases; nucleotides outside the gene matches: 9. Germline V gives CDR1 SGDLS, CDR2 YYNGEE. The CDR3 spells CASSAPLAGGLGEQFF. The CDR3, as DNA: TGTGCCAGCAGCGCGCCACTAGCGGGGGGGCTTGGTGAGCAGTTCTTC.

The rearrangement uses TRBV10-3 and TRBJ2-7; D is unresolved. V was clipped by 0 bases and J by 5 bases, with 8 bases between them. CDR1 and CDR2 from the germline V gene are ENHRY and SYGVKD. CDR3 size: 13 residues. In nucleotides, the CDR3 is TGTGCCATCAGTGAGTCCCCCGGCCACGAGCAGTACTTC. Its protein is CAISESPGHEQYF.

This clonotype was detected only a few times. V usage is TRBV5-1 and J usage is TRBJ2-7, with 10 bases fitting TRBD2. Germline-derived CDR1 and CDR2 are SGHRS and YFSETQ. The J segment lost 3 bases and the V segment lost 1 base, leaving 7 bases of the junction unmatched. There are 16 residues in the CDR3. The chain's CDR3 is CASSLSGLAEGYEQYF. The CDR3 nucleotides are TGCGCCAGCAGCTTGTCCGGACTAGCGGAGGGCTACGAGCAGTACTTC. The complete variable domain, with remaining parts taken from reference TRBV5-1 and TRBJ2-7, reads KAGVTQTPRYLIKTRGQQVTLSCSPISGHRSVSWYQQTPGQGLQFLFEYFSETQRNKGNFPGRFSGRQFSNSRSEMNVSTLELGDSALYLCASSLSGLAEGYEQYFGPGTRLTVT.

Only a few counts were recorded for this clonotype. The V call is TRBV6-2 or TRBV6-3, the J call TRBJ1-2; TRBD1 might be the D (5 bases). Germline CDR1 is MNHEY and CDR2 is SVGEGT. The CDR3 extends over 14 amino acids. With 0 bases removed from V and 5 bases from J, the gap between germline ends came to 10 bases. CDR3 region: CASSYSGQTYGYTF. The CDR3, as DNA: TGTGCCAGCAGTTACTCGGGGCAGACGTATGGCTACACCTTC.

The table lists this clonotype with a few counts. This chain links TRBV20-1 with TRBJ2-1, with 9 bases lining up with TRBD2. The germline V gene encodes CDR1 DFQATT and CDR2 SNEGSKA (reference sequence). J lost 0 bases, V lost 0 bases, and 6 bases had no gene match. CDR3 length: 17 residues. CDR3 sequence (DNA): TGCAGTGCTAGAGATTTGCCTAGCGGGAACTCCTACAATGAGCAGTTCTTC. It yields the protein CSARDLPSGNSYNEQFF.

The rearrangement links TRBV27 to TRBJ2-1; TRBD1 aligns across 9 bases. The germline gives CDR1 MNHEY, CDR2 SMNVEV (reference sequence). The V gene end was trimmed by 5 bases and the J gene end by 6 bases; junction bases not matched to a gene: 8. This CDR3 comprises 15 residues. This chain's CDR3 is CASSPGTGWANEQFF. The CDR3 DNA follows: TGTGCCAGCAGTCCAGGGACAGGGTGGGCCAATGAGCAGTTCTTC.

This chain links TRBV28 with TRBJ2-5; 11 nucleotides agree with TRBD2. Losses at the gene ends were 1 base for V and 3 bases for J; bases not matched to a gene: 4. This CDR3 is 16 amino acids long. The germline V gene encodes CDR1 MDHEN and CDR2 SYDVKM. CDR3: CASSLYSGGAKETQYF. The CDR3 DNA reads TGTGCCAGCAGTTTATATAGCGGGGGGGCCAAAGAGACCCAGTACTTC.

The genes are TRBV4-1 and TRBJ2-1; D unresolved. The CDR3 sequence is 15 residues long. Germline CDR1 reads MGHRA; CDR2 reads YSYEKL. The V end lost 6 bases, the J end lost 2 bases, and 14 bases lay between the germline ends. This chain's CDR3 is CASSSGYPTYNEQFF. The CDR3 DNA sequence: TGCGCCAGCAGTTCTGGCTACCCAACCTACAATGAGCAGTTCTTC.

J is TRBJ1-4 and V is TRBV14; D uncertain. The CDR3 length is 14 residues. V shed 1 base and J shed 2 bases, with 5 bases lying between them. Germline CDR1 is SGHDN and CDR2 is FVKESK. For the CDR3, the DNA is TGTGCCAGCAGCCAAGGCCGGACTAATGAAAAACTGTTTTTT. Its translation is CASSQGRTNEKLFF.

The chain employs TRBV29-1 and TRBJ2-4; D is ambiguous. The germline gives CDR1 SQVTM, CDR2 ANQGSEA. CDR3 length: 17 amino acids. V was shortened by 0 bases and J by 3 bases, with 18 bases between the two germline ends. The CDR3 nucleotides are TGCAGCGTTGAAGATCCTGGCAGCTTGCCGGACAAAAACATTCAGTACTTC. This encodes CSVEDPGSLPDKNIQYF.

The chain is built from TRBV7-4 and TRBJ2-5; D is possibly TRBD1 (6 bases). Trimming removed 11 bases at V and 6 bases at J, with 19 bases between. CDR1 is SGHVT and CDR2 is SQSDAQ in the germline V gene. CDR3 length: 13 amino acids. CDR3 coding DNA: TGTGCCGGGTACCTCCAGGGGTCGCAGACCCAGTACTTC. Its translation is CAGYLQGSQTQYF. The full variable domain, its missing parts supplied by reference TRBV7-4 and TRBJ2-5, is GAGVSQSPRYKVAKRGRDVALRCDSISGHVTLYWYRQTLGQGSEVLTYSQSDAQRDKSGRPSGRFSAERPERSVSTLKIQRTEQGDSAVYLCAGYLQGSQTQYFGPGTRLLVL.

This clonotype showed up just a few times. V and J are TRBV12-3 or TRBV12-4 and TRBJ2-3; D is unresolved. V lost 1 base, J lost 3 bases, and 5 bases lay in between. This CDR3 is built from 13 residues. CDR3 DNA: TGTGCCAGCAGTTTAGGGGAAACAGATACGCAGTATTTT. Translated: CASSLGETDTQYF.

This chain connects TRBV28 to TRBJ1-5; 7 positions agree with TRBD1. CDR1 is MDHEN and CDR2 is SYDVKM in the germline V gene. The V segment lost 7 bases and the J segment 2 bases; nucleotides outside the gene matches: 5. The CDR3 extends over 14 amino acids. The CDR3 nucleotides are TGTGCCAGCACTATTGACAGGGGCAATCAGCCCCAGCATTTT. Translation: CASTIDRGNQPQHF.

This clonotype was picked up many times. V is TRBV11-2 and J is TRBJ2-1, with 9 positions matching TRBD2. The CDR3 sequence is 15 residues long. The junction had 8 bases not matched to a gene; V was cut back by 4 bases and J by 7 bases. Germline V gene data show CDR1 as SGHAT and CDR2 as FQNNGV. CDR3 loop: CASSWREGRGNEQFF. Written as DNA, the CDR3 is TGTGCCAGCAGCTGGCGGGAGGGCAGGGGGAATGAGCAGTTCTTC.

The chain has TRBV7-9 and TRBJ2-5; a possible D gene is TRBD2 (5 bases). V was pared by 5 bases and J by 4 bases, with 14 bases between. The germline V gene encodes CDR1 SEHNR and CDR2 FQNEAQ (reference sequence). The CDR3 sequence is 14 residues long. DNA of the CDR3: TGTGCCAGCAGCCCGACTAATCGGGGAGAGACCCAGTACTTC. Its protein is CASSPTNRGETQYF.

This clonotype was found a few times. The chain recombines TRBV12-3 or TRBV12-4 with TRBJ1-5, with TRBD1 matching 7 bases. Trimming removed 0 bases from V and 7 bases from J; junction bases left unmatched: 3. There are 14 residues in the CDR3. Here the CDR3 reads CASSLAGQRQPQHF. DNA of the CDR3: TGTGCCAGCAGTTTAGCGGGACAGCGCCAGCCCCAGCATTTT.

This clonotype was observed a few times. The rearrangement links TRBV10-3 to TRBJ1-1; 11 nucleotides align to TRBD1. Per germline, CDR1 ENHRY and CDR2 SYGVKD. The CDR3 is 16 amino acids. V lost 0 bases to trimming and J lost 4 bases; unmatched junction nucleotides: 4. The DNA for the CDR3 is TGTGCCATCAGTGAGTCGAGGGGACAGGGGGGCACTGAAGCTTTCTTT. The encoded protein is CAISESRGQGGTEAFF.

This clonotype came up many times. J is TRBJ2-3 and V is TRBV6-1; 14 bases map to TRBD2. V was clipped by 11 bases and J by 11 bases; unmatched bases: 12. Germline loops: CDR1 MNHNS, CDR2 SASEGT. This CDR3 region has 14 residues. CDR3 sequence (DNA): TGTGCCTTAATCCGACTAGCGGGAGGGGGAATGCAGTATTTT. This translates into CALIRLAGGGMQYF.

This clonotype has a handful of counts. This rearrangement joins TRBV10-3 to TRBJ2-3, with 12 bases lining up with TRBD2. V was pared by 2 bases and J by 1 base, with 16 bases of the junction left unmatched. This CDR3 has 21 residues. CDR1 is ENHRY and CDR2 is SYGVKD in the germline V gene. The CDR3 protein is CAISERINGTSGFFGTDTQYF. DNA of the CDR3: TGTGCCATCAGTGAGCGGATCAACGGGACTAGCGGGTTCTTCGGCACAGATACGCAGTATTTT.

The chain joins TRBV18 to TRBJ1-1; weak D call: TRBD1 (6 bases). Deletions cut 5 bases from V and 1 base from J, with 8 bases between. Germline loops: CDR1 KGHSH, CDR2 LQKENI. The CDR3 spans 13 residues. In nucleotides, the CDR3 is TGTGCCAGCTCAGGACAGCAGAACACTGAAGCTTTCTTT. It specifies CASSGQQNTEAFF.

The V and J genes are TRBV11-1 and TRBJ1-4; D not resolved. CDR3 length: 13 residues. Germline V lookup: CDR1 SGHAT, CDR2 FQDESV (reference sequence). Trimming removed 2 bases at V and 8 bases at J, with 9 bases between. The CDR3 DNA sequence: TGTGCCAGCAGCTTAAAAGTGGAAGAAAAACTGTTTTTT. This gives the protein CASSLKVEEKLFF.

In this sample, this clonotype turned up a few times. CDR3 bases: TGTGCCAGCAGTTACACAGACCGGGGGGCCCTCCACTTT. Translated, it gives CASSYTDRGALHF. The rearrangement uses TRBV6-5 and TRBJ1-6; the D gene is possibly TRBD1 (5 bases). The length of the CDR3 is 13 residues. Germline-derived CDR1 and CDR2 are MNHEY and SVGAGI. Between the trimmed V and J ends, which lost 2 bases and 14 bases, there was a span of 13 bases.